This passage covers 21 T cell receptor beta chains from one sample sequenced in a study of cytomegalovirus exposure and HLA in healthy donors. The primer mix had 60 Vbeta and 13 Jbeta primers. Libraries were prepared by immunoSEQ multiplex PCR; TCRdb keeps only in-frame clonotypes and omits some of them. The data show about 65,000 clones, 60% to 65% seen once. Sequencing was carried out using PBMCs. All receptors come from a man aged 30 to 39 in good health and CMV-seronegative.

This clone is a singleton in its sample. This rearrangement joins TRBV7-3 to TRBJ2-7; maybe TRBD1 (6 bases). CDR1 SGHTA and CDR2 FQGTGA come from the germline V gene. Trimming left V 6 bases short and J 6 bases short, with 18 bases between. This CDR3 has 14 residues. The CDR3 DNA reads as TGTGCCAGCAGTTCCGGGACAAACGGTGGCGAGCAGTACTTC. Protein sequence: CASSSGTNGGEQYF.

This chain uses TRBV14 with TRBJ2-7; D may be TRBD1 (5 bases). Trimming stripped 4 bases from V and 3 bases from J, with 13 bases between. CDR1 is SGHDN and CDR2 is FVKESK in the germline V gene. The CDR3 sequence is 14 residues long. The CDR3 loop reads CASSRLDRDYEQYF. As DNA, the CDR3 is TGTGCCAGCAGCCGATTAGACAGAGACTACGAGCAGTACTTC.

J is TRBJ2-1 and V is TRBV4-2; TRBD1 is a possible D gene (5 bases). Trimming removed 1 base at V and 0 bases at J, with 16 bases between. The V gene's germline CDR1 is LGHNA and CDR2 YNFKEQ. The CDR3 totals 18 residues. The CDR3 region is CASSQGAPETDSYNEQFF. In DNA, the CDR3 is TGTGCCAGCAGCCAAGGGGCTCCAGAGACAGACTCCTACAATGAGCAGTTCTTC.

The chain has TRBV4-1 and TRBJ2-1; D gene ambiguous. Trimming stripped 0 bases from V and 2 bases from J, with 14 bases between. The CDR3 spans 17 residues. Germline V gene sequence: CDR1 MGHRA, CDR2 YSYEKL. The CDR3 coding sequence is TGCGCCAGCAGCCAAGATCACGGCGGCATGGCCTACAATGAGCAGTTCTTC. Its translation is CASSQDHGGMAYNEQFF.

This clone turned up a few times. The rearrangement joins TRBV10-3 to TRBJ1-1; possible D gene TRBD1, 6 bases. Between the trimmed V and J ends, which lost 4 bases and 5 bases, there was a span of 8 bases. There are 12 residues in the CDR3. The V gene's germline CDR1 is ENHRY and CDR2 SYGVKD. CDR3 sequence (DNA): TGTGCCATCAGTGTTAGGGGGACTGAAGCTTTCTTT. This codes for CAISVRGTEAFF.

In this sample, this clone turned up once. This chain's CDR3 is CASSQVWTGGGSDTQYF. The CDR3 region has the DNA TGCGCCAGCAGCCAAGTCTGGACAGGGGGCGGGTCGGATACGCAGTATTTT. The chain joins TRBV4-1 to TRBJ2-3, with 11 bases aligning to TRBD1. The CDR3 sequence is 17 residues long. Germline V CDR1 and CDR2: MGHRA, YSYEKL. V shed 1 base and J 6 bases; nucleotides not matched to a gene: 9.

This chain links TRBV9 with TRBJ2-5; D is ambiguous. The CDR3 loop spans 13 amino acids. V was trimmed by 0 bases and J by 5 bases, leaving 8 bases between them. From germline, CDR1 is SGDLS and CDR2 YYNGEE. The DNA of the CDR3 is TGTGCCAGCAGCGTAGGTCCAGGCGAGACCCAGTACTTC. Translated: CASSVGPGETQYF.

J is TRBJ2-7 and V is TRBV28; 8 positions agree with TRBD1. J gave up 0 bases and V 6 bases, and 4 bases lay outside the gene matches. The CDR3 is 14 amino acids. CDR1 is MDHEN, CDR2 SYDVKM, per germline. The chain's CDR3 is CASSRTGYSYEQYF. As DNA, the CDR3 is TGTGCCAGCAGCCGGACAGGGTACTCCTACGAGCAGTACTTC. Looking up the rest from reference TRBV28 and TRBJ2-7 gives the full variable domain: DVKVTQSSRYLVKRTGEKVFLECVQDMDHENMFWYRQDPGLGLRLIYFSYDVKMKEKGDIPEGYSVSREKKERFSLILESASTNQTSMYLCASSRTGYSYEQYFGPGTRLTVT.

The gene calls are TRBV7-2 and TRBJ2-1; D unclear. The V gene lost 5 bases and the J gene lost 8 bases, with 13 bases spanning the gap. Per the germline V gene, CDR1 is SGHTA and CDR2 is FQGNSA. The CDR3 spans 13 residues. The CDR3 region is CASSRGQRHEQFF. DNA of the CDR3: TGTGCCAGCAGCCGAGGCCAGAGACATGAGCAGTTCTTC.

This chain connects TRBV6-5 to TRBJ1-4, with D perhaps matching TRBD1 (5 bases). CDR1 is MNHEY and CDR2 is SVGAGI in the germline V gene. The length of the CDR3 is 15 residues. Trimming took off 4 bases at V and 8 bases at J, with 17 bases between the two ends. The CDR3 DNA reads as TGTGCCAGCAGTTCCCAGGGTTTTTCCACCGAAAAACTGTTTTTT. It specifies CASSSQGFSTEKLFF.

This clone was seen only a few times. V and J are TRBV6-5 and TRBJ1-1; TRBD1 matches at 8 bases. Germline V gene sequence: CDR1 MNHEY, CDR2 SVGAGI. The junction had 14 bases not matched to a gene; V was cut back by 7 bases and J by 10 bases. The CDR3 covers 14 residues. The CDR3 loop is CASKKGTGIVRAFF. For the CDR3, the DNA is TGTGCCAGCAAAAAGGGGACAGGCATTGTGAGAGCTTTCTTT.

The chain uses TRBV10-2 and TRBJ1-2; 7 nucleotides align to TRBD1. Germline CDR1 reads WSHSY; CDR2 reads SAAADI. The CDR3 is 14 residues long. The V gene end was trimmed by 6 bases and the J gene end by 2 bases; junction bases not matched to a gene: 6. For the CDR3, the DNA is TGCGCCAGCAGGGAGACAGGGCTAAACTATGGCTACACCTTC. Translating gives CASRETGLNYGYTF.

This clone was observed a single time. V is TRBV9 and J is TRBJ2-1; 10 bases are a match to TRBD2. CDR3 length equals 16 residues. The junction had 4 bases not matched to a gene; V was cut back by 0 bases and J by 4 bases. The V gene's germline CDR1 is SGDLS and CDR2 YYNGEE. The CDR3 DNA follows: TGTGCCAGCAGCGTAGTCCCTAGCGGGGGTTACAATGAGCAGTTCTTC. Encoded protein: CASSVVPSGGYNEQFF. The entire variable domain, with the rest obtained from reference TRBV9 and TRBJ2-1, is as follows: DSGVTQTPKHLITATGQRVTLRCSPRSGDLSVYWYQQSLDQGLQFLIQYYNGEERAKGNILERFSAQQFPDLHSELNLSSLELGDSALYFCASSVVPSGGYNEQFFGPGTRLTVL.

This clone was counted only a few times. The gene calls are TRBV13 and TRBJ2-5; D possibly corresponds to TRBD2 (5 bases). V shed 5 bases and J shed 2 bases, with 9 bases lying between them. Germline-derived CDR1 and CDR2 are PRHDT and FYEKMQ (reference sequence). The CDR3 runs to 13 residues. CDR3 amino acids: CASSPGSQETQYF. The CDR3 DNA reads as TGTGCCAGCAGCCCGGGATCTCAAGAGACCCAGTACTTC.

This chain connects TRBV19 to TRBJ1-2; weak D call: TRBD1 (6 bases). Germline V gene sequence: CDR1 LNHDA, CDR2 SQIVND (reference sequence). This CDR3 has 15 amino acids. The V gene lost 6 bases and the J gene lost 8 bases, with 22 bases spanning the gap. The DNA for the CDR3 is TGTGCCAGTAGCCGTGGAATGGGGGCGATTGAGGGCTACACCTTC. This gives the protein CASSRGMGAIEGYTF.

CDR3 sequence: CASSRLGSGGFNEQFF. The CDR3 DNA follows: TGTGCCAGCAGCCGTCTAGGAAGCGGGGGGTTTAATGAGCAGTTCTTC. This sequence joins TRBV7-7 and TRBJ2-1, with TRBD2 identical over 9 bases. This CDR3 has 16 residues. CDR1 is SSHAT, CDR2 FNYEAQ, per germline (reference sequence). Losses at the gene ends were 5 bases for V and 7 bases for J; bases not matched to a gene: 12.

This sequence joins TRBV4-1 and TRBJ2-5; D is perhaps TRBD1 (6 bases). CDR1 and CDR2 from the germline V gene are MGHRA and YSYEKL. The ends were cut back, 3 bases at V and 4 bases at J, with 18 bases in the middle. CDR3 length: 16 amino acids. CDR3 region: CASSQPQGRVPETQYF. In nucleotides, the CDR3 is TGCGCCAGCAGCCAGCCTCAGGGGCGAGTTCCAGAGACCCAGTACTTC.

The genes are TRBV7-3 and TRBJ2-1; D is perhaps TRBD2 (6 bases). Germline V gene lookup returns CDR1 SGHTA and CDR2 FQGTGA. The V end was cut by 5 bases, the J end by 9 bases, with 17 bases between. The CDR3 sequence is 14 residues long. The CDR3 nucleotides read TGTGCCAGCAGCCGGAGCGGCGGCGGGGCTGAGCAGTTCTTC. Translating gives CASSRSGGGAEQFF.

The chain has TRBV13 and TRBJ2-7; a possible D gene is TRBD2 (6 bases). Trimming left V 5 bases short and J 1 base short, with 15 bases between. CDR1 PRHDT and CDR2 FYEKMQ come from the germline V gene (reference sequence). CDR3 length: 15 residues. The CDR3 bases are TGTGCCAGCAGCCAGTTTACCGGGACTTCCTACGAGCAGTACTTC. Its protein product is CASSQFTGTSYEQYF.

The chain is built from TRBV2 and TRBJ2-2; tentative D call: TRBD1 (5 bases). The CDR3 spans 16 residues. Germline V gene lookup returns CDR1 SNHLY and CDR2 FYNNEI. V lost 6 bases, J lost 0 bases, and 14 bases lay in between. The CDR3 sequence: CASRGRSQPNTGELFF. The DNA for the CDR3 is TGTGCCAGCAGGGGGCGTAGTCAACCGAACACCGGGGAGCTGTTTTTT.

The chain couples TRBV5-4 to TRBJ2-5; 7 bases match TRBD1. CDR1 is SGHNT, CDR2 YYREEE, per germline (reference sequence). The CDR3 has 15 amino acids. Germline trimming cut 2 bases from V and 1 base from J; bases unmatched to any gene: 5. The CDR3 spells CASSLITGAQETQYF. CDR3 DNA sequence: TGTGCCAGCAGCTTAATCACAGGGGCCCAAGAGACCCAGTACTTC. The variable domain in full, completed from reference TRBV5-4 and TRBJ2-5, reads ETGVTQSPTHLIKTRGQQVTLRCSSQSGHNTVSWYQQALGQGPQFIFQYYREEENGRGNFPPRFSGLQFPNYSSELNVNALELDDSALYLCASSLITGAQETQYFGPGTRLLVL.